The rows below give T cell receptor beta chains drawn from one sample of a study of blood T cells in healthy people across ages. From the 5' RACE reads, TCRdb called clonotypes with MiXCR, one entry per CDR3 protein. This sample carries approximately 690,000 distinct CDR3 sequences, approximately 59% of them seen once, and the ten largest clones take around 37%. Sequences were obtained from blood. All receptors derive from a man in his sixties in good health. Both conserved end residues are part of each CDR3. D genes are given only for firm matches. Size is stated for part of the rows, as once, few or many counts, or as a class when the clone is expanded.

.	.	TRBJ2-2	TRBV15	CATSRDRNITTGELFF	TGTGCCACCAGCAGAGATAGGAACATAACCACCGGGGAGCTGTTTTTT
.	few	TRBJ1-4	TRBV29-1	CSVELTANEKLFF	TGCAGCGTTGAGTTGACAGCGAATGAAAAACTGTTTTTT
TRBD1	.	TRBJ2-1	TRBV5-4	CASTMTGGGLNEQFF	TGTGCCAGCACCATGACAGGGGGCGGTTTAAATGAGCAGTTCTTC
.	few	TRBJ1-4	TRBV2	CASGREKLFF	TGTGCCAGTGGTAGGGAAAAACTGTTTTTT
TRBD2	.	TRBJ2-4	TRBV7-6	CASSLARTSGGAQNIQYF	TGTGCCAGCAGCTTAGCGCGGACTAGCGGGGGGGCCCAAAACATTCAGTACTTC
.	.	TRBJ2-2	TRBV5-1	CASSLDLGSSGELFF	TGCGCCAGCAGCTTGGACCTAGGGTCCTCCGGGGAGCTGTTTTTT
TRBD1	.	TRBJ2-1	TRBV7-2	CASSLAGTGFYNEQFF	TGTGCCAGCAGCTTAGCGGGGACAGGGTTCTACAATGAGCAGTTCTTC
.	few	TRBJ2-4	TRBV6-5	CASSLSGYTKNIQYF	TGTGCCAGCAGTCTTAGCGGTTACACCAAAAACATTCAGTACTTC
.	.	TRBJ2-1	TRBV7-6	CASSLGSDEQFF	TGTGCCAGCAGCTTAGGCAGCGATGAGCAGTTCTTC
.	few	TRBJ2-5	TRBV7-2	CASSLDLGYETQYF	TGTGCCAGCAGCTTAGACCTAGGCTATGAGACCCAGTACTTC
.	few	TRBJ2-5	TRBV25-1	CASSEYGGLQETQYF	TGTGCCAGCAGTGAATATGGGGGGCTCCAAGAGACCCAGTACTTC
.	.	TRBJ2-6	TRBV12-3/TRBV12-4	CASSLLPTPGANVLTF	TGTGCCAGCAGTTTACTTCCAACCCCTGGGGCCAACGTCCTGACTTTC
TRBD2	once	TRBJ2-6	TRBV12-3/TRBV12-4	CASHPGGANVPTF	TGTGCCAGCCACCCGGGAGGGGCCAACGTCCCGACTTTC
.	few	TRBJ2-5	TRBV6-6	CASSSAGPTQETQYF	TGTGCCAGCAGTTCCGCGGGCCCAACTCAAGAGACCCAGTACTTC
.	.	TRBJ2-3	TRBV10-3	CAISGPAYTDTQYF	TGTGCCATCAGTGGGCCGGCCTACACAGATACGCAGTATTTT